A single T cell receptor (beta chain) is shown here with its context. What it recognizes is unknown. This sample stems from a study of lymphopenia after photon versus proton radiotherapy. Study-level results: Photon-treated patients lost naive T cells and TCR diversity; proton-treated stayed stable. Survival link was tested only in deceased patients; proton benefit remains a possibility. After lymphocyte nadir, photon-treated repertoires showed oligoclonal expansion, especially CD8+ Temra.

Method: immunoSEQ multiplex PCR; TCRdb's copy keeps in-frame clones and lacks some. The sample lists approximately 25,000 clones, about 87% occurring once. Germline V gives CDR1 SGHNT, CDR2 YYREEE (reference sequence). The CDR3 is 15 residues long. V shed 2 bases and J shed 0 bases, with 9 bases lying between them. This material consisted of peripheral blood, taken from a patient treated with photon-based radiotherapy. The J gene is TRBJ1-3, the V gene TRBV5-4; tentative D call: TRBD1 (5 bases). The TCR comes from a man aged 45-60 years with gastric cancer. The DNA for the CDR3 is TGTGCCAGCAGCTTCGACAGATACTCTGGAAACACCATATATTTT. It codes for CASSFDRYSGNTIYF. The full variable domain, in which reference TRBV5-4 and TRBJ1-3 provide the parts outside the CDR3, is ETGVTQSPTHLIKTRGQQVTLRCSSQSGHNTVSWYQQALGQGPQFIFQYYREEENGRGNFPPRFSGLQFPNYSSELNVNALELDDSALYLCASSFDRYSGNTIYFGEGSWLTVV.